A selection of T cell receptor beta chains follows, all from one sample in a study of blood T cells in healthy people across ages. TCRdb analysed the 5' RACE reads with MiXCR anew, one entry per CDR3 protein. The data show 750,000 or so distinct CDR3 sequences, approximately 25% seen once. The same data also contributed to another study, on T cells of mothers and their children.

Sequenced: blood. These receptors came from a boy younger than 18 in good health. Each CDR3 is given with its conserved first and last residue. Each record gives: V gene, D gene, clone size, J gene, CDR3 DNA, CDR3 protein. D genes are given only for firm matches. Clone size, where shown, is once, few, many, or a class for clones that have expanded.

v_gene: TRBV2
d_gene: -
abundance: -
j_gene: TRBJ2-7
CDR3nt: TGTGCCAGCAGTGAGGAGAGAGAGCTGGGCCTCTACGAGCAGTACTTC
CDR3aa: CASSEERELGLYEQYF

v_gene: TRBV10-3
d_gene: -
abundance: few
j_gene: TRBJ2-5
CDR3nt: TGTGCCATCAGTGCTGGTAACCAAGAGACCCAGTACTTC
CDR3aa: CAISAGNQETQYF

v_gene: TRBV7-8
d_gene: TRBD2
abundance: many
j_gene: TRBJ2-5
CDR3nt: TGTGCCACCGGCGGGGGGGCCAAGGAGACCCAGTACTTC
CDR3aa: CATGGGAKETQYF

v_gene: TRBV12-3/TRBV12-4
d_gene: TRBD1
abundance: -
j_gene: TRBJ1-1
CDR3nt: TGTGCCAGCAGTTTGACAGGGGCGAAAACTGAAGCTTTCTTT
CDR3aa: CASSLTGAKTEAFF

v_gene: TRBV19
d_gene: -
abundance: few
j_gene: TRBJ2-5
CDR3nt: TGTGCCAGTAGGGAGGCGGAGACCCAGTACTTC
CDR3aa: CASREAETQYF

v_gene: TRBV28
d_gene: TRBD2
abundance: few
j_gene: TRBJ2-5
CDR3nt: TGTGCCAGCAATGTAGCGGGAGACCAAGAGACCCAGTACTTC
CDR3aa: CASNVAGDQETQYF

v_gene: TRBV6-2/TRBV6-3
d_gene: -
abundance: many
j_gene: TRBJ2-5
CDR3nt: TGTGCCAGCAGTTATCCCGAAGAGACCCAGTACTTC
CDR3aa: CASSYPEETQYF

v_gene: TRBV7-2
d_gene: -
abundance: -
j_gene: TRBJ2-7
CDR3nt: TGTGCCAGCAGCTTTCGGCTAGCCGACTCCTACGAGCAGTACTTC
CDR3aa: CASSFRLADSYEQYF

v_gene: TRBV20-1
d_gene: -
abundance: few
j_gene: TRBJ2-7
CDR3nt: TGCAGTGCCCAAAACAGGGAGAGCTCCTACGAGCAGTACTTC
CDR3aa: CSAQNRESSYEQYF

v_gene: TRBV9
d_gene: -
abundance: few
j_gene: TRBJ1-2
CDR3nt: TGTGCCAGCAGCGTGGGAGATGGATCCTATGGCTACACCTTC
CDR3aa: CASSVGDGSYGYTF

v_gene: TRBV5-1
d_gene: TRBD2
abundance: -
j_gene: TRBJ2-5
CDR3nt: TGCGCCAGTGGCCGGCGGGGGATTACCCAAGAGACCCAGTACTTC
CDR3aa: CASGRRGITQETQYF

v_gene: TRBV15
d_gene: TRBD1
abundance: -
j_gene: TRBJ2-6
CDR3nt: TGTGCCACCAGCAGGGGACAGGGAAATACTGGGGCCAACGTCCTGACTTTC
CDR3aa: CATSRGQGNTGANVLTF

v_gene: TRBV7-2
d_gene: TRBD2
abundance: many
j_gene: TRBJ2-3
CDR3nt: TGTGCCAGCAGCCTAGAGGGGAGCAAGCGGGGGAGACTCACAGATACGCAGTATTTT
CDR3aa: CASSLEGSKRGRLTDTQYF

v_gene: TRBV5-1
d_gene: -
abundance: -
j_gene: TRBJ2-2
CDR3nt: TGCGCCAGCAGGAACAGGGTTGAGAACACCGGGGAGCTGTTTTTT
CDR3aa: CASRNRVENTGELFF

v_gene: TRBV29-1
d_gene: TRBD1
abundance: -
j_gene: TRBJ2-5
CDR3nt: TGCAGCCGGACAGGGCCGGGGGAGACCCAGTACTTC
CDR3aa: CSRTGPGETQYF